The next 28 T cell receptor beta chains were all read from a single sample in a study of TIL therapy for anti-PD-1-resistant metastatic lung cancer. Time point denoted: pre-treatment sample, taken before nivolumab and TIL therapy. This was the immunoSEQ v3 assay. Assay used: immunoSEQ multiplex PCR; TCRdb lists only in-frame clones, some missing. Among roughly 20,000 clones, around 82% were seen once, and the ten largest hold about 2.2%. Here the sequenced sample was blood, taken at baseline. These receptors all come from a person between 25 and 79 years old with non-small cell lung cancer.

The gene calls are TRBV2 and TRBJ2-5, with 9 bases fitting TRBD1. CDR1 is SNHLY and CDR2 is FYNNEI in the germline V gene. Germline trimming cut 11 bases from V and 7 bases from J; bases unmatched to any gene: 11. This CDR3 comprises 13 residues. The CDR3 DNA follows: TGTGCCGGGGGGGCACAGGGGGCGGGGACCCAGTACTTC. As protein: CAGGAQGAGTQYF.

V usage is TRBV28 and J usage is TRBJ2-7; 12 bases line up with TRBD2. The CDR3 covers 14 residues. The junction had 5 bases not matched to a gene; V was cut back by 5 bases and J by 6 bases. The V gene's germline CDR1 is MDHEN and CDR2 SYDVKM. The CDR3 here is CASSPSGGAFEQYF. The CDR3 DNA sequence: TGTGCCAGCAGTCCTAGCGGGGGGGCTTTCGAGCAGTACTTC.

The CDR3: CASSARTGLNTGELFF. The CDR3 coding sequence is TGTGCCAGCAGCGCCCGGACAGGGTTGAACACCGGGGAGCTGTTTTTT. V is TRBV9 and J is TRBJ2-2; 8 bases are shared with TRBD1. J lost 1 base, V lost 3 bases, and 5 bases had no gene match. The CDR3 has 16 residues. Germline CDR1 reads SGDLS; CDR2 reads YYNGEE.

The chain employs TRBV4-3 and TRBJ2-5; TRBD1 matches at 8 bases. This CDR3 comprises 15 residues. V shed 4 bases and J 5 bases; nucleotides not matched to a gene: 9. Germline V gene sequence: CDR1 LGHNA, CDR2 YSLEER. CDR3 DNA: TGCGCCAGCAGCCGACGGACAGGGTGGGGGGAGACCCAGTACTTC. It yields the protein CASSRRTGWGETQYF.

The rearrangement uses TRBV7-2 and TRBJ1-1; D is unclear. The CDR3 consists of 13 residues. Germline V gene lookup returns CDR1 SGHTA and CDR2 FQGNSA. V was trimmed by 5 bases and J by 0 bases, leaving 7 bases between them. CDR3 loop: CASSTDMNTEAFF. The CDR3 nucleotides are TGTGCCAGCAGCACAGACATGAACACTGAAGCTTTCTTT.

The genes are TRBV5-1 and TRBJ2-1, with D maybe TRBD1 (5 bases). Germline V lookup: CDR1 SGHRS, CDR2 YFSETQ. Trimming cost V 0 bases and J 2 bases, with 12 bases left between them. The CDR3 length is 16 residues. CDR3 in amino acids: CASSLEGIGAYNEQFF. CDR3 sequence (DNA): TGCGCCAGCAGCTTGGAGGGGATAGGGGCCTACAATGAGCAGTTCTTC.

This clone has a handful of counts. The chain employs TRBV28 and TRBJ1-2; 7 bases are a match to TRBD1. The CDR3 contains 14 residues. With V trimmed by 5 bases and J by 7 bases, 10 bases remained unmatched. Germline CDR1 is MDHEN and CDR2 is SYDVKM. The CDR3 region is CASSDRAQRFGYTF. The CDR3, as DNA: TGTGCCAGCAGTGACAGGGCCCAGCGGTTTGGCTACACCTTC.

This clone turned up a few times. The chain has TRBV28 and TRBJ1-2; D gene ambiguous. With 2 bases removed from V and 8 bases from J, the gap between germline ends came to 9 bases. There are 12 residues in the CDR3. The germline V gene encodes CDR1 MDHEN and CDR2 SYDVKM. The CDR3 spells CASSLDMFGYTF. CDR3 sequence (DNA): TGTGCCAGCAGTTTAGATATGTTCGGCTACACCTTC.

The CDR3 loop reads CASSFRQGAGLNYGYTF. CDR3 nucleotide sequence: TGTGCCAGCAGCTTTCGACAGGGGGCTGGTTTAAACTATGGCTACACCTTC. This sequence joins TRBV9 and TRBJ1-2; 10 bases are shared with TRBD1. V dropped 4 bases and J dropped 2; count of bases not matched to a gene: 11. Germline V gene sequence: CDR1 SGDLS, CDR2 YYNGEE. This CDR3 has 17 amino acids.

The chain carries TRBV19 and TRBJ2-2; either TRBD1 or TRBD2 may supply D (5 bases each). V was cut by 7 bases and J by 2 bases, with 11 bases left in between. Germline V lookup: CDR1 LNHDA, CDR2 SQIVND (reference sequence). This CDR3 is built from 14 residues. The CDR3 DNA reads TGTGCCAGTACTGGGGCTAGCAACACCGGGGAGCTGTTTTTT. This translates into CASTGASNTGELFF.

This clone came up once. The rearrangement links TRBV5-4 to TRBJ1-2; the match to TRBD1 covers 8 bases. The CDR3 has 16 amino acids. V lost 4 bases, J lost 2 bases, and 10 bases stayed unmatched. Per germline, CDR1 SGHNT and CDR2 YYREEE (reference sequence). The CDR3 is CASSHRDRIPNYGYTF. CDR3 DNA sequence: TGTGCCAGCAGCCACCGGGACAGGATCCCAAACTATGGCTACACCTTC.

V usage is TRBV11-1 and J usage is TRBJ2-1; 9 bases fit TRBD2. After removal of 0 bases from V and 2 bases from J, the junction contained 2 bases not matched to a gene. The CDR3 contains 16 residues. Germline V gene data show CDR1 as SGHAT and CDR2 as FQDESV (reference sequence). This chain's CDR3 is CASSLAKRGAYNEQFF. The CDR3 nucleotides read TGTGCCAGCAGCTTAGCGAAGCGGGGGGCCTACAATGAGCAGTTCTTC.

The V gene is TRBV4-3, the J gene TRBJ1-1; D not certain. Deletions cut 0 bases from V and 5 bases from J, with 13 bases between. CDR1 is LGHNA, CDR2 YSLEER, per germline. The CDR3 contains 15 residues. The CDR3 nucleotides are TGCGCCAGCAGCCAAGATAAAGGGTCGCGGACTGAAGCTTTCTTT. Encoded protein: CASSQDKGSRTEAFF.

The chain carries TRBV7-2 and TRBJ2-1, with TRBD2 as a possible D gene (7 bases). The CDR3 spans 15 residues. Germline loops: CDR1 SGHTA, CDR2 FQGNSA. V shed 5 bases and J shed 3 bases, with 14 bases lying between them. Here the CDR3 reads CASSQTRGRYNEQFF. The CDR3 coding sequence is TGTGCCAGCAGCCAAACGCGGGGGCGCTACAATGAGCAGTTCTTC.

The chain employs TRBV9 and TRBJ2-7; no clear D. V lost 0 bases and J lost 3, with 10 bases in between. Germline CDR1 SGDLS, CDR2 YYNGEE. CDR3 length equals 14 residues. The CDR3 loop reads CASSVGEGFYEQYF. CDR3 DNA: TGTGCCAGCAGCGTAGGGGAAGGGTTCTACGAGCAGTACTTC. Drawing the rest from reference TRBV9 and TRBJ2-7, the complete variable domain is DSGVTQTPKHLITATGQRVTLRCSPRSGDLSVYWYQQSLDQGLQFLIQYYNGEERAKGNILERFSAQQFPDLHSELNLSSLELGDSALYFCASSVGEGFYEQYFGPGTRLTVT.

The chain uses TRBV6-6 and TRBJ2-3, with D possibly matching TRBD1 (6 bases). Trimming shortened V by 2 bases and J by 5 bases, and 17 bases separated the two germline ends. Germline CDR1 reads MNHNY; CDR2 reads SVGAGI (reference sequence). CDR3 size: 16 residues. This CDR3 reads CASSYVGNRARDTQYF. The DNA of the CDR3 is TGTGCCAGCAGTTACGTCGGGAACAGGGCAAGAGATACGCAGTATTTT.

The chain links TRBV29-1 to TRBJ2-3, with TRBD1 matching over 9 bases. With V trimmed by 6 bases and J by 4 bases, 11 bases remained unmatched. Germline-derived CDR1 and CDR2 are SQVTM and ANQGSEA. The CDR3 spans 15 residues. CDR3 region: CSVSRGQGRADTQYF. The CDR3 nucleotides read TGCAGCGTGTCCCGGGGACAGGGTAGGGCAGATACGCAGTATTTT.

This chain uses TRBV7-2 with TRBJ2-7; 11 positions match TRBD2. V lost 6 bases and J lost 9; bases outside the gene matches: 13. The CDR3 is 15 amino acids. Germline V lookup: CDR1 SGHTA, CDR2 FQGNSA. CDR3 sequence reads: CASRLAGGTIGGQYF. CDR3 nucleotides: TGTGCCAGCAGGCTAGCGGGGGGCACTATAGGCGGGCAGTACTTC.

The genes are TRBV11-3 and TRBJ2-1; D is unclear. Per germline, CDR1 SGHNT and CDR2 YENEEA. V gave up 1 base and J gave up 4 bases, with 8 bases separating them. CDR3 length equals 14 residues. The CDR3 here is CASSLAGRYNEQFF. In DNA form, the CDR3 reads TGTGCCAGCAGCTTAGCGGGCAGGTACAATGAGCAGTTCTTC.

The chain has TRBV14 and TRBJ1-4; D ambiguous. This CDR3 spans 15 amino acids. CDR1 and CDR2 from the germline V gene are SGHDN and FVKESK. V lost 4 bases, J lost 0 bases, and 9 bases lay in between. CDR3 nucleotides: TGTGCCAGCAGCCCCTACAGATCAACTAATGAAAAACTGTTTTTT. Protein product: CASSPYRSTNEKLFF.

The gene calls are TRBV4-1 and TRBJ2-2; 14 bases line up with TRBD2. This CDR3 spans 16 amino acids. Germline CDR1 MGHRA, CDR2 YSYEKL. V shed 7 bases and J 7 bases; nucleotides not matched to a gene: 8. Written as DNA, the CDR3 is TGCGCCAGCACCCGACTAGCGGGGGGGCACAGCGGGGAGCTGTTTTTT. It yields the protein CASTRLAGGHSGELFF.

V is TRBV27 and J is TRBJ1-2; weak D call: TRBD1 (5 bases). V dropped 5 bases and J dropped 3 bases, with 10 bases sitting between them. The CDR3 runs to 13 residues. Germline V lookup: CDR1 MNHEY, CDR2 SMNVEV (reference sequence). CDR3 residues: CASSEDKDYGYTF. As DNA, the CDR3 is TGTGCCAGCAGTGAGGACAAGGACTATGGCTACACCTTC.

This clone was seen just once. At one end, the junction sequence differs from germline, possibly due to a read error. This sample includes further DNA sequences coding for the same CDR3. The chain employs TRBV7-7 and TRBJ2-3; D possibly corresponds to TRBD1 (6 bases). This CDR3 has 15 amino acids. CDR1 is SSHAT and CDR2 is FNYEAQ in the germline V gene (reference sequence). The CDR3 sequence: CASSPQGMGTDTQYF. CDR3 coding DNA: TGTGCTAGCAGCCCCCAGGGGATGGGCACAGATACGCAGTATTTT.

The chain combines TRBV7-9 with TRBJ2-3, with 12 bases that match TRBD2. Germline-derived CDR1 and CDR2 are SEHNR and FQNEAQ (reference sequence). The J segment lost 5 bases and the V segment lost 8 bases, leaving 5 bases of the junction unmatched. The CDR3 covers 14 residues. The CDR3 sequence is CASGLAGGQDTQYF. CDR3 coding DNA: TGTGCCAGCGGGCTAGCGGGAGGGCAAGATACGCAGTATTTT.

The V gene is TRBV5-1, the J gene TRBJ2-2, with D tentatively TRBD2 (5 bases). This CDR3 region has 16 residues. Germline V gene lookup returns CDR1 SGHRS and CDR2 YFSETQ. V was shortened by 0 bases and J by 6 bases, with 15 bases between the two germline ends. CDR3 DNA sequence: TGCGCCAGCAGCTTGGACGGCGGAACGAGGGCCGGGGAGCTGTTTTTT. Encoded protein: CASSLDGGTRAGELFF.

The chain links TRBV30 to TRBJ2-2; no clear D gene. V shed 3 bases and J shed 1 base, with 6 bases lying between them. This CDR3 region has 13 residues. From germline, CDR1 is GTSNPN and CDR2 SVGIG (reference sequence). The CDR3 reads CAWSDMNTGELFF. Here the CDR3 DNA reads TGTGCCTGGAGCGACATGAACACCGGGGAGCTGTTTTTT. Variable domain in full (rest from reference TRBV30 and TRBJ2-2): SQTIHQWPATLVQPVGSPLSLECTVEGTSNPNLYWYRQAAGRGLQLLFYSVGIGQISSEVPQNLSASRPQDRQFILSSKKLLLSDSGFYLCAWSDMNTGELFFGEGSRLTVL.

This clone came up once. This chain links TRBV21-1 with TRBJ1-2; TRBD1, the D gene given by the table, was not confirmed from the DNA. TRBV21-1 is deemed a pseudogene. The CDR3 has 15 residues. In nucleotides, the CDR3 is TGTGCCAGCAGCGAGGACCCAGGGCCCCTCTATGGCTACACCTTC. Translation gives CASSEDPGPLYGYTF.

This rearrangement joins TRBV5-1 to TRBJ2-1, with 9 positions matching TRBD1. Germline CDR1 SGHRS, CDR2 YFSETQ. V shed 4 bases, J shed 4 bases, and the junction held 9 bases outside the gene matches. The CDR3 runs 16 residues. CDR3 region: CASSAHEGQGYNEQFF. DNA of the CDR3: TGCGCCAGCAGCGCACATGAGGGACAGGGATACAATGAGCAGTTCTTC.